Reported below is one TCR beta chain. The same CDR3 also results from other DNA sequences found in this sample. Libraries were prepared by immunoSEQ multiplex PCR; TCRdb keeps only in-frame clonotypes and omits some of them. The table has around 2,000,000 clones, 90% to 95% seen once. These data originate in a study of shared clonotypes between healthy human individuals. CDR1 and CDR2 (germline): DFQATT, SNEGSKA (reference sequence). The CDR3 has 11 amino acids. Deletions cut 6 bases from V and 5 bases from J, with 10 bases between. The sample comprised naive CD4+ T cells sorted from blood. The subset is: CD45RA+ positively selected. The chain combines TRBV20-1 with TRBJ1-1, with a tentative D call TRBD1 (5 bases). This clonotype was obtained from a man younger than 30 in good health. This CDR3 reads CSAREGTEAFF. As DNA, the CDR3 is TGCAGTGCCAGGGAGGGAACTGAAGCTTTCTTT.